This T cell receptor (beta chain) was obtained from a study of CD8+ T cells in alopecia areata. Study-level background: Treatment of the treated patients consisted of oral tofacitinib, 5 to 10 mg twice daily.

RNA extraction and reverse transcription yielded cDNA as sequencing template. Here immunoSEQ multiplex PCR was the method, and the copy in TCRdb shows in-frame clones only, minus some. The data hold roughly 14,000 clones, with over 55% observed a single time. Samples from alopecia areata patients were lesional scalp punch biopsies and peripheral blood. Germline V gene lookup returns CDR1 SGHVS and CDR2 FNYEAQ. This CDR3 spans 13 amino acids. Trimming stripped 6 bases from V and 3 bases from J, with 11 bases between. V usage is TRBV7-6 and J usage is TRBJ1-1, with D perhaps TRBD1 (6 bases). This specimen was skin, taken at week 0. The origin of this receptor is a human donor with alopecia areata. CDR3 residues: CASRLQGDTEAFF. CDR3 DNA: TGTGCCAGCAGGCTACAGGGAGACACTGAAGCTTTCTTT. Variable domain in full (rest from reference TRBV7-6 and TRBJ1-1): GAGVSQSPRYKVTKRGQDVALRCDPISGHVSLYWYRQALGQGPEFLTYFNYEAQQDKSGLPNDRFSAERPEGSISTLTIQRTEQRDSAMYRCASRLQGDTEAFFGQGTRLTVV.